One and the same sample provided the 27 T cell receptor beta chains below, sequenced in a study of immune heterogeneity within non-small cell lung tumors. For the TCR beta CDR3, multiplex PCR with 32 V and 13 J primers performed the amplification. MiXCR, run by TCRdb on the multiplex PCR reads, gives a single entry per CDR3 protein. In the table there are 9,500 to 13,000 distinct CDR3 sequences, just under 30% of which are singletons. Template material for each sample was around 630 ng of bulk tumor genomic DNA. Every primary tumor yielded several biopsies, spaced far apart, that were taken during surgery. Curative surgical treatment was performed in patients who had newly diagnosed, untreated non-small cell lung cancer. Sequenced sample: lung tumor tissue. Receptor source: a woman aged 45-60 years with non-small cell lung cancer.

This clonotype has ten or more counts. This chain connects TRBV6-1 to TRBJ2-7, with 8 positions matching TRBD2. Per the germline V gene, CDR1 is MNHNS and CDR2 is SASEGT. V shed 6 bases and J 2 bases; nucleotides not matched to a gene: 12. CDR3 length: 16 residues. The DNA for the CDR3 is TGTGCCAGCAGCATCTCCTGGGCGGGGGGTACCTACGAGCAGTACTTC. Translation gives CASSISWAGGTYEQYF.

Sample share makes this clonotype medium-sized. This rearrangement joins TRBV19 to TRBJ1-2, with 7 nucleotides matching TRBD1. Germline lookup yields CDR1 LNHDA and CDR2 SQIVND (reference sequence). V lost 7 bases, J lost 0 bases, and 8 bases stayed unmatched. The CDR3 has 15 residues. DNA of the CDR3: TGTGCCAGTACCAAGACGGGACAGTCTAACTATGGCTACACCTTC. Its translation: CASTKTGQSNYGYTF.

This clonotype was counted many times. The gene calls are TRBV10-3 and TRBJ1-5; TRBD1 is a possible D gene (6 bases). Trimming left V 0 bases short and J 0 bases short, with 12 bases between. CDR1 is ENHRY and CDR2 is SYGVKD in the germline V gene. The CDR3 spans 17 residues. The CDR3 nucleotides read TGTGCCATCAGTGAGTCCGGGGACACATATAGCAATCAGCCCCAGCATTTT. Residues: CAISESGDTYSNQPQHF.

This clonotype appeared a few times. The V and J genes are TRBV3-1 and TRBJ2-1, with 13 bases that match TRBD2. Germline CDR1 and CDR2: LGHDT and YNNKEL (reference sequence). This CDR3 is 17 amino acids long. V lost 7 bases, J lost 5 bases, and 11 bases stayed unmatched. CDR3 residues: CASNRHGTSGKNNEQFF. CDR3 coding DNA: TGTGCCAGCAACCGCCACGGGACTAGCGGGAAAAACAATGAGCAGTTCTTC.

This clonotype was picked up one time. The junction and the germline gene differ at one end; a read error may be behind it. The V call is TRBV11-2, the J call TRBJ2-2, with TRBD2 as a possible D gene (6 bases). The length of the CDR3 is 15 residues. Germline V gives CDR1 SGHAT, CDR2 FQNNGV. CDR3 coding DNA: TGTGCCAACAGCCCCGGGAGACAGATCACCGGGGAGCTGTTTTTT. Amino acids: CANSPGRQITGELFF.

The chain combines TRBV7-9 with TRBJ2-1, with 7 bases that match TRBD2. The CDR3 is 13 residues long. Germline CDR1 is SEHNR and CDR2 is FQNEAQ (reference sequence). V shed 1 base, J shed 6 bases, and the junction held 0 bases outside the gene matches. In DNA, the CDR3 is TGTGCCAGCAGCTTAGGGACTAGCAATGAGCAGTTCTTC. Translated, it gives CASSLGTSNEQFF.

This clonotype ranks as medium-sized. The chain joins TRBV20-1 to TRBJ1-6; 7 positions match TRBD1. Germline values: CDR1 DFQATT, CDR2 SNEGSKA (reference sequence). This CDR3 is built from 16 residues. After removal of 1 base from V and 8 bases from J, the junction contained 11 bases not matched to a gene. CDR3 in DNA: TGCAGTGCTAGAGTGTCACGCGCAGGGGGATATTCACCCCTCCACTTT. Its translation is CSARVSRAGGYSPLHF.

This clonotype was counted many times. The rearrangement joins TRBV5-1 to TRBJ1-5; the D is unclear. Germline loops: CDR1 SGHRS, CDR2 YFSETQ. The CDR3 totals 13 residues. Deletions cut 0 bases from V and 3 bases from J, with 4 bases between. CDR3 amino acids: CASSLGDNQPQHF. DNA for the CDR3: TGCGCCAGCAGCTTGGGCGACAATCAGCCCCAGCATTTT.

This clonotype was found many times. The chain has TRBV24-1 and TRBJ1-5; 8 bases align to TRBD1. The V segment lost 6 bases and the J segment 3 bases; nucleotides outside the gene matches: 9. The germline CDR1 and CDR2 sequences are KGHDR and SFDVKD. This CDR3 has 16 amino acids. Here the CDR3 reads CATSPNRGENNQPQHF. CDR3 coding DNA: TGTGCCACCAGTCCCAACAGGGGGGAAAACAATCAGCCCCAGCATTTT.

The chain links TRBV6-5 to TRBJ1-5; D not certain. Germline assignment: CDR1 MNHEY and CDR2 SVGAGI. Trimming left V 0 bases short and J 3 bases short, with 18 bases between. This CDR3 is 18 amino acids long. In DNA, the CDR3 is TGTGCCAGCAGTTACTCGATACGAGAGAGTGGCATCAATCAGCCCCAGCATTTT. Its protein is CASSYSIRESGINQPQHF.

This clonotype was detected only once. This sequence may be a read error, since a much larger clone differs from it by one base. The chain has TRBV28 and TRBJ1-1; maybe TRBD1 (6 bases). CDR3 size: 18 residues. Between the trimmed V and J ends, which lost 2 bases and 7 bases, there was a span of 26 bases. Germline CDR1 is MDHEN and CDR2 is SYDVKM. The CDR3 nucleotides are TGTGCCAGCAGTTTAGGCCGACCGAAACGCTCCACAGGGAGTGAAGCTTTCTTT. Amino acids: CASSLGRPKRSTGSEAFF.

This clonotype is medium-sized (0.01 to 0.1%) within its sample. The V gene is TRBV7-9, the J gene TRBJ1-6; D perhaps matches TRBD1 (6 bases). This CDR3 contains 14 residues. Germline-derived CDR1 and CDR2 are SEHNR and FQNEAQ (reference sequence). V lost 5 bases to trimming and J lost 12 bases, with 17 bases between them. The CDR3: CASSQGRSLGPLHF. In DNA, the CDR3 is TGTGCCAGCAGCCAGGGGAGGAGCCTGGGACCCCTCCACTTT.

This clonotype appeared a few times. The chain couples TRBV28 to TRBJ2-3; tentatively, D is TRBD1 (5 bases). The germline V gene encodes CDR1 MDHEN and CDR2 SYDVKM. The CDR3 extends over 14 amino acids. V lost 4 bases and J 1 base, leaving 9 bases between the germline ends. The CDR3 reads CASSWGWGTDTQYF. The DNA of the CDR3 is TGTGCCAGCAGTTGGGGCTGGGGCACAGATACGCAGTATTTT.

By share, this clonotype ranks as medium-sized (0.01 to 0.1%). The V call is TRBV10-1, the J call TRBJ2-7; the D is unclear. CDR3 length: 12 residues. Germline V lookup: CDR1 WNHNN, CDR2 SYGVQD (reference sequence). V lost 6 bases, J lost 6 bases, and 12 bases lay in between. The CDR3 reads CASSQLDGEQYF. The CDR3 DNA sequence: TGCGCCAGCAGCCAGCTTGACGGCGAGCAGTACTTC.

A remark on this clonotype: One end of the junction is discordant with germline, which a read error may explain. This chain connects TRBV28 to TRBJ2-7, with D unclear. The CDR3 extends over 13 amino acids. From germline, CDR1 is MDHEN and CDR2 SYDVKM. The CDR3 DNA is TGTGCCAACAGTTTATCCCAGTCCTACGAGCAGTACTTC. Its protein product is CANSLSQSYEQYF.

This clonotype was detected a few times. The V gene is TRBV9, the J gene TRBJ1-2; no firm D call. Germline lookup yields CDR1 SGDLS and CDR2 YYNGEE. Trimming pared 1 base from V and 2 bases from J, leaving 6 bases between. The CDR3 spans 13 residues. The CDR3 nucleotides are TGTGCCAGCAGCGTAACAGAAAACTATGGCTACACCTTC. Translating gives CASSVTENYGYTF. Filled out from reference TRBV9 and TRBJ1-2, the complete variable domain reads DSGVTQTPKHLITATGQRVTLRCSPRSGDLSVYWYQQSLDQGLQFLIQYYNGEERAKGNILERFSAQQFPDLHSELNLSSLELGDSALYFCASSVTENYGYTFGSGTRLTVV.

This clonotype was counted ten times or more. The J gene is TRBJ2-7, the V gene TRBV28; 7 bases match TRBD1. Looked up from germline, CDR1 is MDHEN and CDR2 is SYDVKM. The CDR3 totals 15 residues. Trimming removed 1 base from V and 4 bases from J; junction bases left unmatched: 7. Here the CDR3 reads CASSLSTGVRYEQYF. DNA of the CDR3: TGTGCCAGCAGTTTATCTACAGGGGTTCGTTACGAGCAGTACTTC.

The chain combines TRBV28 with TRBJ2-7; 7 bases match TRBD1. The ends lost 4 bases at V and 4 bases at J; junction bases unmatched: 7. Germline assignment: CDR1 MDHEN and CDR2 SYDVKM. The CDR3 loop spans 14 amino acids. CDR3 DNA sequence: TGTGCCAGCAGTTACATTCACAGGGGTTACGAGCAGTACTTC. This encodes CASSYIHRGYEQYF. The entire variable domain, with the rest obtained from reference TRBV28 and TRBJ2-7, is as follows: DVKVTQSSRYLVKRTGEKVFLECVQDMDHENMFWYRQDPGLGLRLIYFSYDVKMKEKGDIPEGYSVSREKKERFSLILESASTNQTSMYLCASSYIHRGYEQYFGPGTRLTVT.

This clonotype has a handful of counts. Written as DNA, the CDR3 is TGTGCCAGCAGTTACTCTAGCGGGGGTCAGGCTGAGCAGTTCTTC. It encodes CASSYSSGGQAEQFF. V usage is TRBV6-6 and J usage is TRBJ2-1; 9 nucleotides align to TRBD2. This CDR3 region has 15 residues. V lost 0 bases and J lost 9; bases outside the gene matches: 6. Germline CDR1 is MNHNY and CDR2 is SVGAGI (reference sequence).

Relative to its sample, this clonotype is medium-sized. The chain couples TRBV2 to TRBJ1-4; D may be TRBD1 (5 bases). There are 16 residues in the CDR3. V lost 6 bases and J 3 bases, leaving 17 bases between the germline ends. CDR1 SNHLY and CDR2 FYNNEI come from the germline V gene. CDR3 sequence: CASSLWGGRANEKLFF. In DNA, the CDR3 is TGTGCCAGCAGCCTTTGGGGCGGAAGAGCTAATGAAAAACTGTTTTTT.

This clonotype is judged medium-sized. This chain links TRBV20-1 with TRBJ1-6; D is perhaps TRBD1 (5 bases). Trimming removed 6 bases at V and 7 bases at J, with 16 bases between. The CDR3 covers 14 residues. Germline CDR1 reads DFQATT; CDR2 reads SNEGSKA (reference sequence). The CDR3 spells CSAVGGPENSPLHF. The CDR3 DNA sequence: TGCAGTGCAGTGGGGGGACCGGAAAATTCACCCCTCCACTTT.

Only a few counts were recorded for this clonotype. The rearrangement uses TRBV18 and TRBJ2-7; the D is unclear. The V end was cut by 3 bases, the J end by 2 bases, with 11 bases between. This CDR3 comprises 14 residues. Germline assignment: CDR1 KGHSH and CDR2 LQKENI. CDR3 coding DNA: TGTGCCAGCTCACCCCGGACCCCCGCCTACGAGCAGTACTTC. Translated: CASSPRTPAYEQYF. Using reference TRBV18 and TRBJ2-7 for the parts outside the CDR3, the full variable domain is NAGVMQNPRHLVRRRGQEARLRCSPMKGHSHVYWYRQLPEEGLKFMVYLQKENIIDESGMPKERFSAEFPKEGPSILRIQQVVRGDSAAYFCASSPRTPAYEQYFGPGTRLTVT.

This clonotype has only one observation. A read error may explain this, as a much larger clone is one base away. V gene TRBV20-1 combines with J gene TRBJ2-7; tentative D call: TRBD2 (5 bases). Germline V lookup: CDR1 DFQATT, CDR2 SNEGSKA (reference sequence). The CDR3 is 13 amino acids. The CDR3 sequence: CSARGTAAYELYF. The CDR3 region has the DNA TGCAGTGCTAGAGGGACTGCAGCCTACGAGCTGTACTTC.

The chain recombines TRBV20-1 with TRBJ2-1; 9 bases are shared with TRBD1. V was pared by 6 bases and J by 6 bases, with 3 bases of the junction left unmatched. Germline values: CDR1 DFQATT, CDR2 SNEGSKA (reference sequence). CDR3 length: 12 residues. The CDR3 DNA is TGCAGTGCACCGGACAGGGGCAATGAGCAGTTCTTC. Translating it yields CSAPDRGNEQFF.

As regards this clonotype: Just one base apart from a much larger clone, this may be a read error. The rearrangement links TRBV28 to TRBJ2-1; 10 bases map to TRBD2. CDR1 is MDHEN, CDR2 SYDVKM, per germline. The CDR3 covers 15 residues. The CDR3 spells CGSRPSGSNYNEQFF. For the CDR3, the DNA is TGTGGCAGCAGACCTAGCGGGAGTAACTACAATGAGCAGTTCTTC.

Details on this clonotype: This may be a read error: a much more frequent sequence differs by one nucleotide. V and J are TRBV7-9 and TRBJ1-2; no reliable D call. This CDR3 comprises 14 residues. CDR1 is SEHNR and CDR2 is FQNEAQ in the germline V gene (reference sequence). Trimming cost V 6 bases and J 3 bases, with 14 bases left between them. As DNA, the CDR3 is TGTGCCAGCAGTGGGATTGGCAGGTACTATGGCTACACCTTC. Amino acids: CASSGIGRYYGYTF.

The rearrangement links TRBV7-8 to TRBJ1-4, with TRBD1 matching over 9 bases. Germline V gene sequence: CDR1 SGHVS, CDR2 FQNEAQ. V lost 5 bases to trimming and J lost 7 bases; unmatched junction nucleotides: 11. This CDR3 has 16 amino acids. For the CDR3, the DNA is TGTGCCAGCAGCCCAACAGGGGGCGAAGGGGGTGAAAAACTGTTTTTT. It specifies CASSPTGGEGGEKLFF.